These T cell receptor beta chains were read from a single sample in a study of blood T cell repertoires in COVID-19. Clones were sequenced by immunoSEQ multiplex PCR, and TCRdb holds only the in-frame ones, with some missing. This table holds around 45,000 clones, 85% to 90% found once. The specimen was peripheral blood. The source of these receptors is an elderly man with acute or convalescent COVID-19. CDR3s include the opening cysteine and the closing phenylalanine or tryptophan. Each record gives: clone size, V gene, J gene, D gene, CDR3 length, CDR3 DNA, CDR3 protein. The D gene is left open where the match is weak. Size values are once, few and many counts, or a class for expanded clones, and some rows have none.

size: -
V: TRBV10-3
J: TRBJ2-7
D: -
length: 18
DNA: TGTGCCATCAGGGATGAACCAACAGTCCAGCTCAGCTCCTACGAGCAGTACTTC
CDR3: CAIRDEPTVQLSSYEQYF

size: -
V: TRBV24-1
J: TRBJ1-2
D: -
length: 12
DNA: TGTGCCACCAGTGATTCTAGGGGAGGCTACACCTTC
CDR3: CATSDSRGGYTF

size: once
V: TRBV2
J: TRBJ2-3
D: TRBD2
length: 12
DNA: TGTGCCGGGCGGGGGGGCCTGGATACGCAGTATTTT
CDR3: CAGRGGLDTQYF

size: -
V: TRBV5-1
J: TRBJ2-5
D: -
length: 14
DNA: TGCGCCAGCAGCTTAGGACAGACTCAAGAGACCCAGTACTTC
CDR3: CASSLGQTQETQYF

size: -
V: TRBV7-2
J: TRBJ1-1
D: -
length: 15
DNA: TGTGCCAGCAGCTTAGGTGGAAATCTTCGGGCTGAAGCTTTCTTT
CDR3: CASSLGGNLRAEAFF

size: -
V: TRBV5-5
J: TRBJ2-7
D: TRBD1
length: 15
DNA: TGTGCCAGCAGCCAACAGGGGCTAAGCTCCTACGAGCAGTACTTC
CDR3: CASSQQGLSSYEQYF

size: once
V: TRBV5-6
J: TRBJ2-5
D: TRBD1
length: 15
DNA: TGTGCCAGCAGCGGGACAGGGGGCGCGCAAGAGACCCAGTACTTC
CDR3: CASSGTGGAQETQYF

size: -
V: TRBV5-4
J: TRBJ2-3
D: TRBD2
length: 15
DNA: TGTGCCAGCAGCTTGGATCTAGCGGGCGCAGATACGCAGTATTTT
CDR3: CASSLDLAGADTQYF

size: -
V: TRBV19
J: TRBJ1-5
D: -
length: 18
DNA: TGTGCCAGTACCCGCCGGGACACAAAACGGCTGAGCAATCAGCCCCAGCATTTT
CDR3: CASTRRDTKRLSNQPQHF

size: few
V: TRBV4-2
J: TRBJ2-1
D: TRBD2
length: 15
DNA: TGTGCCAGCAGGATCAGTAGCGGGGGGGCAGGCGAGCAGTTCTTC
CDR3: CASRISSGGAGEQFF

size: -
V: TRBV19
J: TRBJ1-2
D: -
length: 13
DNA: TGTGCCAGTAGTATCAGCGGGGGCCATGGCTACACCTTC
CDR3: CASSISGGHGYTF

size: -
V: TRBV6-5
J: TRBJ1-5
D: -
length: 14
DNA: TGTGCCAGCGGGGAGAACAGGGCAGAGCAGCCCCAGCATTTT
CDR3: CASGENRAEQPQHF

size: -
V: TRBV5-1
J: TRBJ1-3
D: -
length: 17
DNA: TGCGCCAGCAGCTTAGGGGTCGCCACAGGGTTTGGAAACACCATATATTTT
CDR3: CASSLGVATGFGNTIYF

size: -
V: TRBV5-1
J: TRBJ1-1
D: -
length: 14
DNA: TGCGCCAGCAGCTTACAGGGTGAGGGCACTGAAGCTTTCTTT
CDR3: CASSLQGEGTEAFF

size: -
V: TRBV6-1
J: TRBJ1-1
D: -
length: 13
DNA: TGTGCCAGCAGTGAAGCAGAGGAGACTGAAGCTTTCTTT
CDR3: CASSEAEETEAFF

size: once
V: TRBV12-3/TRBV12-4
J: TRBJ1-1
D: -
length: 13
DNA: TGTGCCAGCAGGGGGCTTGGGGTGGCTGAAGCTTTCTTT
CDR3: CASRGLGVAEAFF

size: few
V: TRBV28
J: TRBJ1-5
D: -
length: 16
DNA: TGTGCCAGCAGTCCCCTCGGGGGGGGTAGCAATCAGCCCCAGCATTTT
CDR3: CASSPLGGGSNQPQHF

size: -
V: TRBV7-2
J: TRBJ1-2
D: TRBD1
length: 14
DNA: TGTGCCAGCAGCTCAGATTGGACAGGCGTTGGCTACACCTTC
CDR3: CASSSDWTGVGYTF

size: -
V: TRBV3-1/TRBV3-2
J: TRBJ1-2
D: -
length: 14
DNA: TGTGCCAGCAGCCAACGTCCCGGGTTCTATGGCTACACCTTC
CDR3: CASSQRPGFYGYTF

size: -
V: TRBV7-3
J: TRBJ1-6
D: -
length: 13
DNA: TGTGCCAGCGCGCAGGCTATTTTTTCACCCCTCCACTTT
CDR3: CASAQAIFSPLHF

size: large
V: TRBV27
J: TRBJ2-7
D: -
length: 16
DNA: TGTGCCAGCAGTTTATCCGTAGGGACTGTTACCTACGAGCAGTACTTC
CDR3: CASSLSVGTVTYEQYF

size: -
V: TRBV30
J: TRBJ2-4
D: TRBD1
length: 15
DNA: TGTGCCTGGAGTTTTGACAGGGGGCCAAAAAACATTCAGTACTTC
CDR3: CAWSFDRGPKNIQYF

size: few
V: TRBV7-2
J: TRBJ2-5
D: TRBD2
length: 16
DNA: TGTGCCAGCAGCTTAGAGGCTAGCGGGACAATAGGGACCCAGTACTTC
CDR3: CASSLEASGTIGTQYF

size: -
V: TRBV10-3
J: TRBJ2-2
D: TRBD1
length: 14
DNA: TGTGCCATCAGTGGGACAGGAAACACCGGGGAGCTGTTTTTT
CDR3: CAISGTGNTGELFF

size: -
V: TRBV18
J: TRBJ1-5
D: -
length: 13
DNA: TGTGCCAGCTCACGGACAGCCAATCAGCCCCAGCATTTT
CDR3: CASSRTANQPQHF

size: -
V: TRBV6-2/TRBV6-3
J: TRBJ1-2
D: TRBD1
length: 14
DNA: TGTGCCAGCAGTGGAAGAGGGGGCGGCTATGGCTACACCTTC
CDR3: CASSGRGGGYGYTF

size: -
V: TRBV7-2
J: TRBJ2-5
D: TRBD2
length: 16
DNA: TGTGCCAGCAGCTTGATTCCTAGCGGGGCCCAAGAGACCCAGTACTTC
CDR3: CASSLIPSGAQETQYF

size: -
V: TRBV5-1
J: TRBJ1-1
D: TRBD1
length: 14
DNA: TGCGCCAGCAGCTTACAGGGGACGAACACTGAAGCTTTCTTT
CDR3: CASSLQGTNTEAFF

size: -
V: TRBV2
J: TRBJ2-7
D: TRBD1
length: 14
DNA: TGTGCCAGCAGTGAAGGGGGACAGGGTGGAGAGCAGTACTTC
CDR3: CASSEGGQGGEQYF

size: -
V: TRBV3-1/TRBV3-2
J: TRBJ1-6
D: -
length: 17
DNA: TGTGCCAGCAGCTCCCGACAGGCTAGCTCCTATAATTCACCCCTCCACTTT
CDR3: CASSSRQASSYNSPLHF

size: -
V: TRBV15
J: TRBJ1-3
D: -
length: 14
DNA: TGTGCCACCAGCAGAGATCGGTTCGGAAACACCATATATTTT
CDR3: CATSRDRFGNTIYF

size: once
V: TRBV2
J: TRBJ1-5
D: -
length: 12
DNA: TGTGCCAGCAGTGATCGGGATCAGCCCCAGCATTTT
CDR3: CASSDRDQPQHF

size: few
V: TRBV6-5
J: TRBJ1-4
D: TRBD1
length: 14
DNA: TGTGCCAGCAGTTTAGACAGGGGGCACGAAAAACTGTTTTTT
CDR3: CASSLDRGHEKLFF

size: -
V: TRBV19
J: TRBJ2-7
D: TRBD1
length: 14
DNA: TGTGCCAGTATGGGGGACAGAATCCCCTACGAGCAGTACTTC
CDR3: CASMGDRIPYEQYF

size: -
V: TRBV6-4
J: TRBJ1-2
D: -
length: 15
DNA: TGTGCCAGCAACCCGATTTCAGGACAAAACTATGGCTACACCTTC
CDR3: CASNPISGQNYGYTF

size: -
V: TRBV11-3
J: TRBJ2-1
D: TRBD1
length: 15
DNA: TGTGCCAGCAGCTTAAGTAGGGGGCGATACAATGAGCAGTTCTTC
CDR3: CASSLSRGRYNEQFF

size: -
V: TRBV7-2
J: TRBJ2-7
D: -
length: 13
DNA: TGTGCCAGCAGCTCTGTTATCCTGCGGGAGCAGTACTTC
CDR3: CASSSVILREQYF

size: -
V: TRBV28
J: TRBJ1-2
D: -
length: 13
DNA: TGTGCCAGCAGTTCCGGGACAAACTATGGCTACACCTTC
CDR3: CASSSGTNYGYTF

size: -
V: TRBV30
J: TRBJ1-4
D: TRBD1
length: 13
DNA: TGTGCCTATGACAGGGGAGCTAATGAAAAACTGTTTTTT
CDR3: CAYDRGANEKLFF

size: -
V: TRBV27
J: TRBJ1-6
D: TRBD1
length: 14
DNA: TGTGCCAGCAGTCTGCAGGGGGCTGATTCACCCCTCCACTTT
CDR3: CASSLQGADSPLHF

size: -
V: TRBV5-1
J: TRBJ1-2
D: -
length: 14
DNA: TGCGCCAGCAGCTTGGGAGGGAATAACTATGGCTACACCTTC
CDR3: CASSLGGNNYGYTF